This T cell receptor beta chain originates from a study of identifying expanded T cells in peripheral blood. Trimming removed 7 bases from V and 3 bases from J, with 22 bases in between. The CDR3 consists of 16 residues. Germline V gene sequence: CDR1 SGHRS, CDR2 YFSETQ. The repertoire was sequenced with immunoSEQ multiplex PCR; TCRdb's copy has only in-frame clones and lacks some. This sample has roughly 92,000 clones, with 70% to 90% found just once. The material sequenced was blood. The TCR was taken from a person between 18 and 75 years old in good health. The gene calls are TRBV5-1 and TRBJ1-1, with D unresolved. This chain's CDR3 is CASGPLGGVIDTEAFF. CDR3 DNA: TGCGCCAGCGGCCCTCTGGGAGGAGTAATCGACACTGAAGCTTTCTTT.